Listed here are 5 T cell receptor beta chains from one sample, sequenced in a study of T cell clones after liver transplantation. TCRdb keeps only in-frame clones here, not all; method: immunoSEQ multiplex PCR. The sample carries around 70,000 clones, 92% recorded once. The sequencing used CD4+ T cells from blood, collected nearly 26 months after liver transplant. The source is a human patient who received a liver transplant. The graft donor may be the source of some T cells.

The CDR3 region is CASSVAPGTSLVDTQYF. CDR3 nucleotide sequence: TGTGCCAGCAGTGTTGCTCCCGGGACTAGCTTAGTTGATACGCAGTATTTT. The chain couples TRBV6-1 to TRBJ2-3; 9 nucleotides line up with TRBD2. V was clipped by 4 bases and J by 6 bases; unmatched bases: 14. CDR3 length equals 17 residues. The V gene's germline CDR1 is MNHNS and CDR2 SASEGT.

The V gene is TRBV9, the J gene TRBJ2-3; no firm D call. The CDR3 is 15 residues long. Germline-derived CDR1 and CDR2 are SGDLS and YYNGEE. Trimming stripped 0 bases from V and 6 bases from J, with 14 bases between. This CDR3 reads CASSVVGIAADTQYF. The CDR3, as DNA: TGTGCCAGCAGCGTAGTAGGAATAGCCGCGGATACGCAGTATTTT.

The V and J genes are TRBV28 and TRBJ2-1; 11 nucleotides line up with TRBD2. CDR1 MDHEN and CDR2 SYDVKM come from the germline V gene. This CDR3 is 15 amino acids long. Losses at the gene ends were 4 bases for V and 5 bases for J; bases not matched to a gene: 4. The CDR3 DNA follows: TGTGCCAGCAGTTCCTCTAGCGGGAGGAACAATGAGCAGTTCTTC. Its translation is CASSSSSGRNNEQFF.

The chain has TRBV9 and TRBJ2-2, with 9 positions matching TRBD1. This CDR3 has 16 residues. Germline values: CDR1 SGDLS, CDR2 YYNGEE. Trimming took 6 bases from V and 2 from J; bases not matched to a gene: 8. The CDR3 spells CASNIGGQGNTGELFF. The CDR3 bases are TGTGCCAGCAACATAGGGGGACAGGGTAACACCGGGGAGCTGTTTTTT.

The rearrangement joins TRBV28 to TRBJ2-7, with D possibly matching TRBD1 (6 bases). Trimming cost V 5 bases and J 2 bases, with 16 bases left between them. The CDR3 sequence is 15 residues long. The germline V gene has CDR1 MDHEN and CDR2 SYDVKM. The CDR3 sequence: CASSSPGHLTYEQYF. The CDR3 DNA is TGTGCCAGCAGTAGCCCGGGACACCTAACCTACGAGCAGTACTTC.